This T cell receptor (beta chain) was sequenced during a study of T cell changes during pregnancy in multiple sclerosis (dated by TCRdb to the late 2010s). For context, the study as a whole: In women with multiple sclerosis, the researchers looked at how the T cell repertoire shifted as pregnancy progressed.

Receptor amplification or capture employed the immunoSEQ multiplex PCR assay. TCRdb provides this immuneACCESS table in a form limited to in-frame rearrangements. Some clones are lacking; in checked studies, under half of them reflect an unresolved V gene, and why the rest are absent is not known. For this sample the table gives roughly 50,000 clones, of which approximately 90% were detected only once. The ten largest clones represent 0.35% to 0.5% of the sample. Trimming removed 6 bases from V and 5 bases from J; the gene matches leave 13 bases unexplained. From the cysteine up to the phenylalanine, the CDR3 has a length of 18 residues. The DNA shown is the 54-base CDR3, in frame from base 1. According to the germline V gene, CDR1 reads SGHDN and CDR2 reads FVKESK. Turning to this clone: Its target antigen remains unknown. Base quality data are lacking; no much larger clone is found one base away.

The sequence links TRBV14 to TRBJ2-1, with 13 bases matching TRBD2. Specimen: CD4+ T cells from peripheral blood mononuclear cells, collected after pregnancy. This receptor was obtained from a female donor with multiple sclerosis, enrolled in a pregnancy study. The base sequence is TGTGCCAGCAGTCTAGGACTAGCGGGAGTGGTCTTGGACAATGAGCAGTTCTTC. This yields the protein CASSLGLAGVVLDNEQFF.